The clone carrying this T cell receptor (beta chain) came up many times. The germline V and J ends were trimmed by 5 bases and 1 base, with 14 bases remaining between them. Germline CDR1 reads SNHLY; CDR2 reads FYNNEI. The CDR3 spans 15 residues. TCR beta CDR3 regions were amplified from RNA. TCR CDR3 underwent first-round RT-PCR with the HTBI primer set. TCRdb ran MiXCR on the multiplex PCR reads and lists one entry per CDR3 protein. The sample shows hundreds of thousands of distinct CDR3 sequences, about 45% of them seen only once. The sample comes from a study of T cells in Graves' hyperthyroidism and ophthalmopathy. Exclusion criteria comprised uncontrolled infection, other autoimmune disease, pregnancy or lactation. In making diagnoses, clinical symptoms, serum thyroxine and TRAb, thyroid ultrasound and orbital computed tomography were all used.

The source is an adult man with Graves' disease, either hyperthyroidism or ophthalmopathy (not recorded which). The chain is built from TRBV2 and TRBJ1-1; perhaps TRBD1 as D (6 bases). Sequencing input: peripheral blood or thyroid tissue (not recorded which). For the CDR3, the DNA is TGTGCCAGCAGTTTCGGGGGCGGAAGGAACACTGAAGCTTTCTTT. The encoded protein is CASSFGGGRNTEAFF.